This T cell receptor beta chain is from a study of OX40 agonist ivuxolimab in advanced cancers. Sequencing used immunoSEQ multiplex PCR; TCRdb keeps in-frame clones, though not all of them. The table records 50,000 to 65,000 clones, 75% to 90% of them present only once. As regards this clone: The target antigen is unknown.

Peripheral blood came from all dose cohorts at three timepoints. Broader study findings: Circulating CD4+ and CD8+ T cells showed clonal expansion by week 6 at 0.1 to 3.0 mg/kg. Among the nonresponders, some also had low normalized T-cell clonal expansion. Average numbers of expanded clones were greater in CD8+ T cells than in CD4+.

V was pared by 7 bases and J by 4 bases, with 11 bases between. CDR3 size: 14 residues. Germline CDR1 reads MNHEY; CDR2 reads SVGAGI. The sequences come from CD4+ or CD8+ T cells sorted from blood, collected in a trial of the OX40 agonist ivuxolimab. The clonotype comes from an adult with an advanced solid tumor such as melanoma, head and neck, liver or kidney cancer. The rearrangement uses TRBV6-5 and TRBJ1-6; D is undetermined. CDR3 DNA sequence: TGTGCCAGCACCCCCGCCTTTTATAATTCACCCCTCCACTTT. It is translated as CASTPAFYNSPLHF.